This TCR beta chain was recorded in a study of cytomegalovirus exposure and HLA in healthy donors. Overall study context: Genotyping showed around 81% of roughly 400 donors falling in the Caucasian-associated ancestry cluster.

The primer mix had 60 Vbeta and 13 Jbeta primers. Using immunoSEQ multiplex PCR, the repertoire was profiled, and TCRdb retains in-frame clones only, with some absent. The table lists 150,000 or so clones, 75% of them singletons. Whole-study findings and limits: A later analysis found TCR association rates differed by HLA locus, highest for DRB1 and lowest for HLA-C. An assumption of roughly uniform sequencing depth across donors underlay the presence/absence analyses. According to an earlier analysis, most TCR beta V segments yielded productive rearrangements about 90% or about 30% of the time.

A word on this clone: Its target is unknown.

CDR1 and CDR2 (germline): SGHAT, FQNNGV. The CDR3 covers 12 residues. With 4 bases clipped from V and 11 bases from J, the junction kept 4 bases outside the gene matches. The rearrangement joins TRBV11-2 to TRBJ1-4; 7 bases agree with TRBD1. The TCR sequence derives from a middle-aged man in good health and CMV-seronegative. Sequencing was done on a sample of PBMCs. This CDR3 reads CASSSGQEKLFF. DNA of the CDR3: TGTGCCAGCAGCTCAGGACAGGAGAAACTGTTTTTT.